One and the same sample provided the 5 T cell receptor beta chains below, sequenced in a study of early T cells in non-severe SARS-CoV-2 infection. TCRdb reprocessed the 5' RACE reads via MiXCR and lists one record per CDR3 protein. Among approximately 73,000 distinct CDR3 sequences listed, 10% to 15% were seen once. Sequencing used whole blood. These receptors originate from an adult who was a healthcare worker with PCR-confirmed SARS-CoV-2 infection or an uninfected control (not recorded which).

The chain's CDR3 is CASKRDTTYEQYF. The CDR3, as DNA: TGTGCCAGCAAACGGGACACTACCTACGAGCAGTACTTC. V gene TRBV6-4 combines with J gene TRBJ2-7; TRBD1 is a possible D gene (6 bases). This CDR3 comprises 13 residues. The germline V gene has CDR1 MRHNA and CDR2 SNTAGT. Trimming shortened V by 7 bases and J by 2 bases, and 12 bases separated the two germline ends.

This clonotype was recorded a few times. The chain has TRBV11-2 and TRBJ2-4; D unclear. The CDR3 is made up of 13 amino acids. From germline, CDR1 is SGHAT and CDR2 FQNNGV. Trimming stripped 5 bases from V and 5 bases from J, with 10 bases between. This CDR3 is CASSPRFENIQYF. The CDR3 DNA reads TGTGCCAGCAGCCCGCGATTCGAAAACATTCAGTACTTC.

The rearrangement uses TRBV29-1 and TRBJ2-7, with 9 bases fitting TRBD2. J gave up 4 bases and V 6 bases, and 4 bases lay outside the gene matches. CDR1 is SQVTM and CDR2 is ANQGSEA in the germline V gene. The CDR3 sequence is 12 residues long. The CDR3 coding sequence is TGCAGCGTGGTTCTAGCGGGATACGAGCAGTACTTC. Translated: CSVVLAGYEQYF.

CDR3 protein: CASSYSKTSGDYEQYF. The CDR3 DNA is TGTGCCAGCAGTTACTCGAAGACTAGCGGGGACTACGAGCAGTACTTC. This chain uses TRBV6-2 or TRBV6-3 with TRBJ2-7; 11 bases align to TRBD2. Per the germline V gene, CDR1 is MNHEY and CDR2 is SVGEGT. Germline trimming cut 0 bases from V and 3 bases from J; bases unmatched to any gene: 4. CDR3 size: 16 residues.

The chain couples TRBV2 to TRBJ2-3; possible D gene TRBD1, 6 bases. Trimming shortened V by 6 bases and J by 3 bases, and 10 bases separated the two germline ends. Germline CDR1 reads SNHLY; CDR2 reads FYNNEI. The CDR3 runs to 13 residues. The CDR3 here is CASSFQGTDTQYF. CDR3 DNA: TGTGCCAGCAGCTTCCAGGGGACAGATACGCAGTATTTT.